Below, 2 T cell receptor beta chains from the same sample are listed, as sequenced in a study of blood T cells in healthy people across ages. The second PCR ran about 6 to 11 cycles with a sample-barcoded 5' primer and J-beta primers. Each CDR3 protein is one row after TCRdb ran MiXCR on the 5' RACE reads. The sample lists roughly 1.6 million distinct CDR3 sequences; roughly a third were seen once. Sequenced sample: blood. All receptors come from a woman aged 25 to 39 in good health.

The table lists this clonotype with a few counts. The chain links TRBV6-6 to TRBJ1-5; D is unresolved. Trimming took 6 bases from V and 0 from J, leaving 12 bases between them. Germline assignment: CDR1 MNHNY and CDR2 SVGAGI (reference sequence). This CDR3 has 15 amino acids. CDR3: CASRLDGNSNQPQHF. The CDR3 bases are TGTGCCAGCAGACTAGACGGTAATAGCAATCAGCCCCAGCATTTT.

The chain couples TRBV3-1 to TRBJ1-2; D is unresolved. Looked up from germline, CDR1 is LGHDT and CDR2 is YNNKEL (reference sequence). This CDR3 is built from 15 residues. Trimming stripped 5 bases from V and 8 bases from J, with 21 bases between. The CDR3 spells CASSLWTSNLGGYTF. In nucleotides, the CDR3 is TGTGCCAGCAGCTTGTGGACTTCGAATTTGGGGGGCTACACCTTC.